This record looks at one TCR beta chain sequence and its context. Its antigen is not yet known. A much larger clone differs from this one at a single base, so this may be a read error. Systemically healthy Caucasian individuals from Russia, approximately 39 in total and aged about 6 to 100 years, were included as donors. Each donor gave ten milliliters of peripheral blood, collected into EDTA-treated Vacutainer tubes. Ficoll-Paque density-gradient centrifugation was used to isolate PBMCs, with at least 6.5 million per sample. Total RNA was extracted from PBMCs with Trizol reagent, with at least 6 micrograms obtained per sample. For every donor, an aliquot of PBMCs went through flow cytometry to measure the percentages of naive CD45RAhigh/CD27high T cells. This entry comes from a study of blood T cells in healthy people across ages (dated by TCRdb to the mid-2010s). Concerning the study at large: Template switching captured roughly one uniquely barcoded TCR beta cDNA molecule per two T cells in model experiments. To avoid experimental bias, donors of different ages were randomly spread across the sequencing lanes. For two donors (one aged 18 to 30 and one aged 80 or older), the study analyzed two additional independent replicas of 1 million unique cDNA reads from the same blood draw. The donors were divided into four age groups: young (average around 16 years), middle-aged (roughly 40), aged (about 61) and long-lived (more than 75). To track age-related changes in TCR beta repertoire diversity, the study relied on deep sequencing normalized with unique cDNA molecular identifiers.

General findings and caveats noted by the study authors: Observed TCR beta diversity per million T cells fell roughly linearly with age, and a significant reduction was already apparent by age around 40. Donor CMV infection status was unknown, potentially confounding age-related changes in expanded clonotypes. Conclusive comparison of naive and antigen-experienced compartments was prevented by the profiling of bulk unsorted PBMCs. The long-lived group showed more naive CD4+ T cells, fewer expanded clones and increased TCR diversity than the aged group, suggesting age selection. Estimates of total diversity based on one million sequenced T cells were considered lower bounds and underestimates. A strong correlation was found between observed TCR beta diversity and the percentage of naive T cells measured by flow cytometry.

The library was obtained by 5' RACE. Instrument on record: Illumina HiSeq 2500. A second about 7 to 11 cycle PCR used a sample-barcoded 5' primer and a J-beta primer mix. A template-switch 5' adaptor carrying 12 random nucleotides introduced a unique molecular identifier onto each TCR beta cDNA molecule. Each sample yielded at least 3 million CDR3-containing paired-end reads. First-strand cDNA was synthesized from all RNA with the Mint cDNA synthesis kit, primed by a TRBC-specific oligonucleotide. All cDNA was treated with uracil-DNA glycosylase and then went through a first 18-cycle PCR with the universal primers M1SS and BC2_uni_R. As for the original processing: For normalization, 1 million high-quality reads were randomly selected from each sample, with every read carrying a distinct molecular identifier. Instead of being binned into consensus sequences, reads with shared molecular identifiers were discarded. MiTCR, run with a Q25 quality threshold and the strictest error-elimination algorithm, handled CDR3 identification, clonotype clustering and error correction. Lower-bound total TCR beta diversity was estimated with a nonparametric unseen species model using Euler transformation. The raw public data were reprocessed by TCRdb itself: fastp quality trimming at Q25, MiXCR clonotype calling, in-frame beta chains only. Entries are consolidated by CDR3 protein sequence, retaining the most common genes and DNA. The V and J calls follow TCRdb's processing rather than the paper's. The sample data list roughly 1.7 million distinct CDR3 sequences, and roughly 32% of these were observed just once. The top ten hold roughly 10% of the sample.

From the germline V gene, CDR1 is SGHTA and CDR2 is FQGTGA. From cysteine to phenylalanine, the CDR3 is 14 amino acids long. Kept here is only the CDR3 DNA, which spans 42 bases and is read in frame from base 1. The origin of this receptor is a woman aged 25 to 39 in good health. The chain links TRBV7-3 with TRBJ2-3, with no confident D gene call. The specimen sequenced was blood. This receptor has the CDR3 CASSLSRHTDMQYF. The nucleotide sequence reads as follows: TGTGCCAGCAGCTTATCGCGTCACACAGATATGCAGTATTTT. Reference TRBV7-3 and TRBJ2-3 proteins supply the regions before and after the CDR3; the full variable domain is: GAGVSQTPSNKVTEKGKYVELRCDPISGHTALYWYRQSLGQGPEFLIYFQGTGAADDSGLPNDRFFAVRPEGSVSTLKIQRTERGDSAVYLCASSLSRHTDMQYFGPGTRLTVL.